Listed below are T cell receptor beta chains from one sample, sequenced in a study of T cell changes during pregnancy in multiple sclerosis. TCRdb's table, derived via immunoSEQ multiplex PCR, lists solely in-frame clones and lacks some. The table records fewer than 45,000 clones, about 88% of them present only once. The source material was peripheral blood, sampled in the third trimester of pregnancy. Receptor source: a female donor in good health, enrolled as a control in a pregnancy study. The CDR3 runs from the conserved cysteine through the conserved F or W. The D gene is left open where the match is weak. Not every row has a clone size; where given, it reads once, few, many or a size class.

TRBJ1-1	.	15	TRBD1	TRBV7-9	CASSMTGAPNTEAFF	TGTGCCAGCAGCATGACAGGGGCTCCTAACACTGAAGCTTTCTTT
TRBJ2-3	.	15	.	TRBV7-9	CASSFQRASTDTQYF	TGTGCCAGCAGCTTCCAGCGGGCAAGCACAGATACGCAGTATTTT
TRBJ1-5	.	15	.	TRBV18	CASSPTGGRHQPQHF	TGTGCCAGCTCACCAACAGGAGGGCGCCATCAGCCCCAGCATTTT
TRBJ2-5	.	12	.	TRBV29-1	CSVKRPLGTQYF	TGCAGCGTTAAGAGGCCTTTAGGGACCCAGTACTTC
TRBJ1-3	.	13	.	TRBV28	CASSLPQGNTIYF	TGTGCCAGCAGCTTACCCCAGGGAAACACCATATATTTT
TRBJ2-3	.	16	TRBD2	TRBV5-1	CASSIRLAGLTDTQYF	TGCGCCAGCAGCATCCGACTAGCGGGGCTCACAGATACGCAGTATTTT
TRBJ1-1	.	13	.	TRBV7-8	CASRWTANTEAFF	TGTGCCAGCAGATGGACAGCGAACACTGAAGCTTTCTTT
TRBJ1-1	.	12	.	TRBV27	CASSSDLAEAFF	TGTGCCAGCAGTTCAGACTTGGCTGAAGCTTTCTTT
TRBJ2-6	.	16	.	TRBV7-8	CASSPSGFTGANVLTF	TGTGCCAGCAGCCCGTCAGGGTTTACGGGGGCCAACGTCCTGACTTTC
TRBJ2-3	few	14	.	TRBV27	CASSFTVSTDTQYF	TGTGCCAGCAGTTTTACGGTCAGCACAGATACGCAGTATTTT
TRBJ1-5	.	17	TRBD1	TRBV28	CASLPGTGRYSNQPQHF	TGTGCCAGCCTACCCGGGACAGGTCGCTATAGCAATCAGCCCCAGCATTTT
TRBJ1-1	few	11	TRBD1	TRBV29-1	CSVQDRIEAFF	TGCAGCGTTCAGGACAGGATCGAGGCTTTCTTT
TRBJ1-5	few	15	.	TRBV5-1	CASSLGTPSNQPQHF	TGCGCCAGCAGCTTGGGGACACCCAGCAATCAGCCCCAGCATTTT
TRBJ1-3	.	16	.	TRBV19	CASSISAGEHGNTIYF	TGTGCCAGTAGTATATCGGCAGGGGAACATGGAAACACCATATATTTT
TRBJ2-3	.	16	TRBD1	TRBV27	CASSAWDRAPTDTQYF	TGTGCCAGCAGCGCCTGGGACAGGGCACCTACAGATACGCAGTATTTT
TRBJ2-7	.	14	TRBD2	TRBV6-6	CASLGLAGNYEQYF	TGTGCCAGTTTAGGACTAGCGGGGAACTACGAGCAGTACTTC
TRBJ2-3	.	16	TRBD2	TRBV2	CASSGTGTSGTDTQYF	TGTGCCAGCAGTGGAACCGGGACTAGCGGTACAGATACGCAGTATTTT
TRBJ1-2	.	15	TRBD1	TRBV10-3	CAISDQARQGYGYTF	TGTGCCATCAGTGACCAGGCACGACAGGGCTATGGCTACACCTTC
TRBJ1-1	.	14	.	TRBV13	CASSLRGLNTEAFF	TGTGCCAGCAGCTTAAGAGGATTGAACACTGAAGCTTTCTTT
TRBJ2-1	.	17	TRBD1	TRBV7-9	CASSPKDRGSFYNEQFF	TGTGCCAGCAGCCCAAAGGACAGGGGCTCTTTCTACAATGAGCAGTTCTTC
TRBJ2-7	.	17	TRBD1	TRBV27	CASSFFLPGQPSYEQYF	TGTGCCAGCAGTTTTTTTCTTCCGGGACAGCCTTCCTACGAGCAGTACTTC
TRBJ1-1	.	16	.	TRBV27	CASSSFAAWRDTEAFF	TGTGCCAGCAGTTCCTTCGCTGCGTGGAGGGACACTGAAGCTTTCTTT
TRBJ2-3	few	14	.	TRBV12-5	CASGSRGGTDTQYF	TGTGCTAGTGGTTCAAGGGGGGGGACAGATACGCAGTATTTT
TRBJ1-3	medium-sized	12	TRBD1	TRBV9	CASGDRGNTIYF	TGTGCCAGCGGGGACAGGGGAAACACCATATATTTT
TRBJ2-7	.	15	TRBD1	TRBV5-6	CASNFLQGIVDEQYF	TGTGCCAGCAATTTTCTACAGGGGATAGTGGACGAGCAGTACTTC
TRBJ2-5	.	14	.	TRBV11-2	CASSLAGRQETQYF	TGTGCCAGCAGCTTAGCTGGCAGACAAGAGACCCAGTACTTC
TRBJ2-3	.	13	TRBD1	TRBV25-1	CASSGQGTDTQYF	TGTGCCAGCAGTGGACAGGGTACAGATACGCAGTATTTT
TRBJ2-1	once	18	TRBD1	TRBV4-3	CASSQDQQTGPSYNEQFF	TGCGCCAGCAGCCAAGATCAACAGACAGGGCCTTCCTACAATGAGCAGTTCTTC
TRBJ2-3	few	13	TRBD2	TRBV5-6	CASSWSGKDTQYF	TGTGCCAGCAGCTGGAGCGGGAAAGATACGCAGTATTTT
TRBJ1-5	.	14	.	TRBV28	CASSPRTGVQPQHF	TGTGCCAGCAGTCCCAGGACCGGGGTGCAGCCCCAGCATTTT